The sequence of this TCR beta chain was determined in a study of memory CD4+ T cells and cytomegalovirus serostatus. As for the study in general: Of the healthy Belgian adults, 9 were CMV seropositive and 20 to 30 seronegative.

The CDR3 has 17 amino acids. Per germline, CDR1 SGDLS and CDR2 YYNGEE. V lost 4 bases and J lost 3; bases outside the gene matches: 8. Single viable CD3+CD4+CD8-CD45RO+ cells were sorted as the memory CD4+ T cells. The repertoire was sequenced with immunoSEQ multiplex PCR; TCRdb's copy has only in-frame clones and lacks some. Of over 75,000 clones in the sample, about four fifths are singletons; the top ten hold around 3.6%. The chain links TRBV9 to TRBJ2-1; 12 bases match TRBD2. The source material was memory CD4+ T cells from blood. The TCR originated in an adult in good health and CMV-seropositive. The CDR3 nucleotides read TGTGCCAGCAGCCCGGGCGGGACTAGCGGGCTCTACAATGAGCAGTTCTTC. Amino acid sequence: CASSPGGTSGLYNEQFF.